This TCR beta chain was captured in a study of blood T cells in healthy people across ages (dated by TCRdb to the mid-2010s). For the study in its entirety: In model experiments, roughly one uniquely barcoded TCR beta cDNA molecule per two T cells was captured by template switching. Donors were grouped into four age groups: young (average 16 years), middle-aged (around 39), aged (62) and long-lived (around 80). Donors of different ages were randomly distributed across sequencing lanes to avoid experimental bias. The study measured age-related changes in TCR beta repertoire diversity using deep sequencing normalized with unique cDNA molecular identifiers. Two additional independent replicas of 1 million unique cDNA reads from the same blood draw were analyzed for two donors (one aged 18 to 30 and one aged 80 or older). What the research found in general, with its limitations: Conclusive comparison of naive and antigen-experienced compartments was prevented by the profiling of bulk unsorted PBMCs. Estimates of total diversity based on one million sequenced T cells were considered lower bounds and underestimates. The long-lived group showed more naive CD4+ T cells, fewer expanded clones and increased TCR diversity than the aged group, suggesting age selection. A strong correlation was found between observed TCR beta diversity and the percentage of naive T cells measured by flow cytometry. The CMV infection status of donors was not known, potentially confounding age-related changes in expanded clonotypes. As age increased, observed TCR beta diversity per million T cells dropped in a roughly linear way, and a significant reduction was already evident by age about 40.

This clonotype came up a few times. The target of this receptor is not known. No clone much larger than this one lies a single base away; base qualities are absent. Systemically healthy Caucasian individuals from Russia, 35 to 50 in total and aged roughly 6 to 100 years, were included as donors. Each donor gave ten milliliters of peripheral blood, drawn into EDTA-treated Vacutainer tubes. Ficoll-Paque density-gradient centrifugation was used to isolate PBMCs, with at least 6.5 million obtained per sample. Trizol reagent was used to extract total RNA from PBMCs, with at least 6 micrograms per sample. For every donor, flow cytometry on a PBMC aliquot measured the percentage of naive CD45RAhigh/CD27high T cells. The library was generated by 5' RACE. The listed sequencing device is Illumina HiSeq 2500. A second 7 to 11 cycle PCR used a sample-barcoded 5' primer and a J-beta primer mix. A template-switch 5' adaptor carrying 12 random nucleotides introduced a unique molecular identifier onto each TCR beta cDNA molecule. Each sample yielded at least 3 million CDR3-containing paired-end reads. First-strand cDNA synthesis was performed from all RNA using the Mint cDNA synthesis kit, with priming by a TRBC-specific oligonucleotide. After uracil-DNA glycosylase treatment, a first 18-cycle PCR used universal primers M1SS and BC2_uni_R on all cDNA. The original pipeline was this. For normalization, 1 million high-quality reads, each with a distinct molecular identifier, were randomly selected from each sample. Instead of being binned into consensus sequences, reads that shared molecular identifiers were thrown out. MiTCR, with a Q25 quality threshold and the strictest error-elimination algorithm, was used for CDR3 identification, clonotype clustering and error correction. A nonparametric unseen species model with Euler transformation was used to estimate lower-bound total TCR beta diversity. In-frame beta chains were kept once TCRdb had trimmed the public reads at Q25 with fastp and called clones with MiXCR. Identical CDR3 proteins give one entry, which carries the most common genes and DNA. In this record, the V and J calls reflect TCRdb's handling and not the investigators' own analysis. For this sample there are fewer than 900,000 distinct CDR3 sequences; over 45% appear just once. Under 35% of the sample rests with the top ten.

The germline V gene (reference sequence) specifies MNHEY as CDR1 and SMNVEV as CDR2. The CDR3 sequence holds 14 residues, the cysteine and phenylalanine included. Only the CDR3 region is kept as DNA, spanning 42 bases read in frame from base 1. V ends up 5 bases short and J 7 bases short, with an unmatched junction base count of 11. The specimen was blood. The chain was built from TRBV27 and TRBJ2-7; 7 central nucleotides agree with TRBD1. This sequence was found in a woman in her sixties or seventies in good health. The DNA sequence is given as TGTGCCAGCAGTAGCCGGGACAGACCTAATGAGCAGTACTTC. This sequence encodes CASSSRDRPNEQYF.